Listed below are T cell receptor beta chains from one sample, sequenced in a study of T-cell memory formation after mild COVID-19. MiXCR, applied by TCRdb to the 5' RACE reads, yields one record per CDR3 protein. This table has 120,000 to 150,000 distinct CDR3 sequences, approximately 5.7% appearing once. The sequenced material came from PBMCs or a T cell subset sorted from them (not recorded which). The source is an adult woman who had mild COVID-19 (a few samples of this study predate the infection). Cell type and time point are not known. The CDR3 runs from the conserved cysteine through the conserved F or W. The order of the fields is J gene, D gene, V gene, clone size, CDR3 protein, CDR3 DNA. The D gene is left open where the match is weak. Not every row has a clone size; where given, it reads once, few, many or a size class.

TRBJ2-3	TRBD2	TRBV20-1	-	CSANWLAGISRSDTQYF	TGCAGTGCCAACTGGCTAGCGGGAATATCTAGGTCAGATACGCAGTATTTT
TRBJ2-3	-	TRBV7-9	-	CATREPGTDTQYF	TGTGCCACACGGGAGCCCGGCACAGATACGCAGTATTTT
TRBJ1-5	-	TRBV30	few	CAWTDGQRPQHF	TGTGCCTGGACGGACGGACAACGGCCCCAGCATTTT
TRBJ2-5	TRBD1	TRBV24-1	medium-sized	CATSEPGTGVQETQYF	TGTGCCACCAGTGAGCCCGGGACAGGGGTCCAAGAGACCCAGTACTTC
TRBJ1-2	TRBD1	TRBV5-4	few	CASSLEGAALSYTF	TGTGCCAGCAGCTTGGAGGGGGCAGCGCTAAGCTACACCTTC
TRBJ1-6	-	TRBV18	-	CASMTPSGNSPLHF	TGTGCCAGCATGACCCCTTCCGGTAATTCACCCCTCCACTTT
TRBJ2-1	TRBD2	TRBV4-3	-	CASSQDPWGSGRGNEQFF	TGCGCCAGCAGCCAAGATCCTTGGGGTAGCGGGAGGGGCAATGAGCAGTTCTTC
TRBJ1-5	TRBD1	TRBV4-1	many	CASSPTRTGGQPQHF	TGCGCCAGCAGCCCTACCCGGACAGGGGGCCAGCCCCAGCATTTT
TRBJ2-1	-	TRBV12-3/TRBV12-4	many	CASSLGGLINNEQFF	TGTGCCAGCAGTTTAGGGGGGCTAATAAACAATGAGCAGTTCTTC
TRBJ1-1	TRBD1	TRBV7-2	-	CASRPTGPGTEAFF	TGTGCCAGCAGACCGACAGGGCCGGGCACTGAAGCTTTCTTT
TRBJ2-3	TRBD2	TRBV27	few	CASSPLRTSGRLSTDTQYF	TGTGCCAGCAGTCCACTCCGGACTAGCGGGAGGCTTAGCACAGATACGCAGTATTTT
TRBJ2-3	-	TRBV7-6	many	CASSPWAGNTDTQYF	TGTGCCAGCAGCCCCTGGGCAGGGAACACAGATACGCAGTATTTT
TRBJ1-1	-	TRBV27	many	CASSLSGLNTEAFF	TGTGCCAGCAGTTTATCCGGCCTGAACACTGAAGCTTTCTTT
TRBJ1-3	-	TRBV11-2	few	CASSLEPSGNTIYF	TGTGCCAGCAGCTTAGAACCGTCTGGAAACACCATATATTTT
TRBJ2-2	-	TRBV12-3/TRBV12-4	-	CASRFLNTGELFF	TGTGCCAGCAGGTTCTTGAACACCGGGGAGCTGTTTTTT
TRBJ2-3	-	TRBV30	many	CAWSPPFGDTQYF	TGTGCCTGGAGTCCCCCCTTCGGGGATACGCAGTATTTT
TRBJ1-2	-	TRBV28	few	CASSSLLRDTEVRGYTF	TGTGCCAGCAGTTCCTTGCTCAGGGACACGGAGGTCCGTGGCTACACCTTC
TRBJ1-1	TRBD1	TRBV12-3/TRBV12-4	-	CASRMTGIGTEAFF	TGTGCCAGCAGAATGACAGGGATTGGTACTGAAGCTTTCTTT
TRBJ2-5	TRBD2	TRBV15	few	CATKKLAISQETQYF	TGTGCCACCAAGAAACTAGCGATCTCCCAAGAGACCCAGTACTTC
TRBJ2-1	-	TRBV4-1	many	CASSQGPLANEQFF	TGCGCCAGCAGCCAAGGTCCACTAGCCAATGAGCAGTTCTTC
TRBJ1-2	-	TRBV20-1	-	CSASTPADYTF	TGCAGTGCTAGCACACCCGCCGACTACACCTTC
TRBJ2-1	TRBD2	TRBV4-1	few	CASSQGLAGPQNNEQFF	TGCGCCAGCAGCCAAGGACTAGCGGGGCCTCAAAACAATGAGCAGTTCTTC